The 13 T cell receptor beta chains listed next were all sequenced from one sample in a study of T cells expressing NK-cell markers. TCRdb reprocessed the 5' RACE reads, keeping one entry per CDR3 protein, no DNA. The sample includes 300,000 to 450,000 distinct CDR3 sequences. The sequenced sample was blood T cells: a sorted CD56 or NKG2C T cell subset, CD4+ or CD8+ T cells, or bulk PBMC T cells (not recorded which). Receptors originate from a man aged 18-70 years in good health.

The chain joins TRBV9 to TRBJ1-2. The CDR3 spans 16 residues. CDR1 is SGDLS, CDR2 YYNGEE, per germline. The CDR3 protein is CASSATPTAINYGYTF.

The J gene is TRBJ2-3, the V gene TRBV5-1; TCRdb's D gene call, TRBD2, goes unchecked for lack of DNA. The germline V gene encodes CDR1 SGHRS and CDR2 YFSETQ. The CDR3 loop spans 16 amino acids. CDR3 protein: CASSRTSGGVADTQYF.

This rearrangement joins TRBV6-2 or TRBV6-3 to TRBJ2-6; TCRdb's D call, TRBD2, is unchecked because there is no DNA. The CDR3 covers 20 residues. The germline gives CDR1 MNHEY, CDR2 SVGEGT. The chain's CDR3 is CASSYWMAQGRLSGANVLTF.

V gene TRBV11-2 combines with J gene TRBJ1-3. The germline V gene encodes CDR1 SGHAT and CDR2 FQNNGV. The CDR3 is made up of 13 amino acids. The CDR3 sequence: CASSPDIGNTIYF.

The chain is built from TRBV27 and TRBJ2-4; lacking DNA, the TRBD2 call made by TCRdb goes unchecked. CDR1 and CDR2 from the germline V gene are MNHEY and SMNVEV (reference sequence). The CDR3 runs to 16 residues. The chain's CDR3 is CASSLRSGGAVHIQYF.

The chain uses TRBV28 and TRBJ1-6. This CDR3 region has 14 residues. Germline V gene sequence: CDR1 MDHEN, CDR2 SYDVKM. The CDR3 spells CASSAGGGVSPLHF.

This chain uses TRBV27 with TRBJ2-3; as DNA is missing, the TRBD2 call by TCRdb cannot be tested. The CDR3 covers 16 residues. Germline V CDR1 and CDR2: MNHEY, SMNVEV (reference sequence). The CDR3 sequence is CASTKLAGGGRDTQYF.

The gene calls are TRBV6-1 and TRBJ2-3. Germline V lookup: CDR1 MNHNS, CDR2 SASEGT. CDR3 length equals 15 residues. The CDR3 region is CASSVGSLRTDTQYF.

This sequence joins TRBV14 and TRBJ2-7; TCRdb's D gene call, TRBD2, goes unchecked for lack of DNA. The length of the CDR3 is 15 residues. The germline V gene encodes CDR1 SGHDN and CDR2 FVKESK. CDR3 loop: CASSQPSGGRYEQYF.

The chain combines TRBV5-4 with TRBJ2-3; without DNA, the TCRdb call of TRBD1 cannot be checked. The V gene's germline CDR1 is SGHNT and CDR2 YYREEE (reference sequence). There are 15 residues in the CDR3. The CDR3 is CASSSQGARIDTQYF. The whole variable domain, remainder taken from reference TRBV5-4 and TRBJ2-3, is ETGVTQSPTHLIKTRGQQVTLRCSSQSGHNTVSWYQQALGQGPQFIFQYYREEENGRGNFPPRFSGLQFPNYSSELNVNALELDDSALYLCASSSQGARIDTQYFGPGTRLTVL.

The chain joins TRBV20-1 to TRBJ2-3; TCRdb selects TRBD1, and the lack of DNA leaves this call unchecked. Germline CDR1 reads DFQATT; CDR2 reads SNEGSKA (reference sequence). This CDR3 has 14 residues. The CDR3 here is CSASLLPGVDTQYF.

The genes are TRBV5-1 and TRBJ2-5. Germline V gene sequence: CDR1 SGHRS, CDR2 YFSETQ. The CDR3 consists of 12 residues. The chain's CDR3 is CASSWSTETQYF.

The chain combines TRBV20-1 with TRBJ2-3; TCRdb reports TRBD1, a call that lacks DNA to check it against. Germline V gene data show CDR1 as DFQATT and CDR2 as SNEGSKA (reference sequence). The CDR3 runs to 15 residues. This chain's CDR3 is CSAARRGGSTDTQYF.